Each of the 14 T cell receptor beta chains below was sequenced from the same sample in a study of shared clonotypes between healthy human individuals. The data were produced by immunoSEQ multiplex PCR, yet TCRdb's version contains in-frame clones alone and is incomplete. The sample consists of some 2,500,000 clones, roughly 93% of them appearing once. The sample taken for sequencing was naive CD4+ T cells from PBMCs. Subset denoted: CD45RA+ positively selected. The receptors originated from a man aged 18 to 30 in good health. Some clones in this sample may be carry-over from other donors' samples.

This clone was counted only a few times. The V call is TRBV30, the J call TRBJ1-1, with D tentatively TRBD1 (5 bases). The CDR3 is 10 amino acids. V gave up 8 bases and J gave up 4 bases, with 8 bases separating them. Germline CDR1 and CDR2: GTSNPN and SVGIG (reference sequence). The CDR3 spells CAGHRTEAFF. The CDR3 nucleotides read TGTGCCGGACACCGCACTGAAGCTTTCTTT.

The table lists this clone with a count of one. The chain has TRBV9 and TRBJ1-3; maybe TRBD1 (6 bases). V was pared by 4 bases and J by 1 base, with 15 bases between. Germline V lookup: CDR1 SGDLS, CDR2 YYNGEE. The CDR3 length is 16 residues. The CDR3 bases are TGTGCCAGCAGCCAGGGGACGGCCGTTTCTGGAAACACCATATATTTT. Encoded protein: CASSQGTAVSGNTIYF.

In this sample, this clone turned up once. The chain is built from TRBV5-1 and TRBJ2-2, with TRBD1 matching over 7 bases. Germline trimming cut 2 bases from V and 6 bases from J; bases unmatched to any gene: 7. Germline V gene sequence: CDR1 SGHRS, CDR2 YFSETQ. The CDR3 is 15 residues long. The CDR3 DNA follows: TGCGCCAGCAGCTTTATATTACAGGGGTCCGGGGAGCTGTTTTTT. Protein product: CASSFILQGSGELFF.

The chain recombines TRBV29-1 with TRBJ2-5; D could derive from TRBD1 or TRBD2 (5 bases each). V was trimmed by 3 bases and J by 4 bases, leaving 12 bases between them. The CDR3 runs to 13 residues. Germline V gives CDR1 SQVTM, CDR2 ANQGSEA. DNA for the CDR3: TGCAGCGTTGACAGGGACCGAGGAGAGACCCAGTACTTC. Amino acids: CSVDRDRGETQYF.

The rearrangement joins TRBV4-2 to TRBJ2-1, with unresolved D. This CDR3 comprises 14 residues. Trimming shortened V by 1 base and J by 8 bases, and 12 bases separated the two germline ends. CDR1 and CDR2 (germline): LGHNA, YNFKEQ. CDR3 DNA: TGTGCCAGCAGCCAAGCTGTTGGAAACTATGAGCAGTTCTTC. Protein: CASSQAVGNYEQFF.

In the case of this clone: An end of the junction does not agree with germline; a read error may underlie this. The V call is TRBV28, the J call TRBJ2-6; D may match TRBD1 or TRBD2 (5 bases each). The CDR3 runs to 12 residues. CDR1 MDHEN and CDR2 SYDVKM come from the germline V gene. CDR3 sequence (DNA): TGTGCCAGCTCGGCCGTCGGGGCAGTCTTTTCTTTC. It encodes CASSAVGAVFSF.

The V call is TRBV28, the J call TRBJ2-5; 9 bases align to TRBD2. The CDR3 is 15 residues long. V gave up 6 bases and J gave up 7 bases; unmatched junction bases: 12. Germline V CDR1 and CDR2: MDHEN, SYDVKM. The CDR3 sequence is CASSLGTSRGGTQYF. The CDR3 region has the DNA TGTGCCAGCAGCCTAGGGACTAGCCGTGGAGGGACCCAGTACTTC.

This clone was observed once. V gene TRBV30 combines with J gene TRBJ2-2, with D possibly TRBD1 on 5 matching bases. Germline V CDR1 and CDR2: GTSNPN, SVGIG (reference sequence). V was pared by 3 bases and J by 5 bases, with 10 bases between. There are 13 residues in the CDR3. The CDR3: CAWSLGVTGELFF. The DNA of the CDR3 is TGTGCCTGGAGCCTAGGGGTTACCGGGGAGCTGTTTTTT.

DNA of the CDR3: TGTGCCAGCAGCTTGCTGGAGGCCCGCACAGATACGCAGTATTTT. Translating it yields CASSLLEARTDTQYF. J is TRBJ2-3 and V is TRBV5-5; possibly TRBD2 for D (5 bases). Germline V gives CDR1 SGHKS, CDR2 YYEKEE (reference sequence). The germline V and J ends were trimmed by 1 base and 1 base, with 10 bases remaining between them. This CDR3 has 15 amino acids.

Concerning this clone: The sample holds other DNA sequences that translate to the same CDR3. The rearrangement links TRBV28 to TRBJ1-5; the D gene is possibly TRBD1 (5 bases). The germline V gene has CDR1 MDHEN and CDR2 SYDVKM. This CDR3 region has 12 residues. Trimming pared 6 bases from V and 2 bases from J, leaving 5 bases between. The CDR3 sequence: CASRGRNQPQHF. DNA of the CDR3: TGTGCCAGCAGGGGACGCAATCAGCCCCAGCATTTT.

CDR3 in amino acids: CASRPGTSSDTQYF. The CDR3 bases are TGTGCCAGCAGACCCGGGACTAGTTCAGATACGCAGTATTTT. The V and J genes are TRBV2 and TRBJ2-3, with 8 bases lining up with TRBD2. Trimming removed 6 bases from V and 4 bases from J; junction bases left unmatched: 6. Germline loops: CDR1 SNHLY, CDR2 FYNNEI. This CDR3 is built from 14 residues.

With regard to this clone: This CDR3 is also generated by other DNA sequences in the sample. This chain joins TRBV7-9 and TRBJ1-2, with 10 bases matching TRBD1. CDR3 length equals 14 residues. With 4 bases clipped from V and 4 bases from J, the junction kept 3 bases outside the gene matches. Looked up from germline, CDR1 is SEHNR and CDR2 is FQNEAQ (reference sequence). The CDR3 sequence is CASSSGQGGYGYTF. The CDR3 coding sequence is TGTGCCAGCAGCTCCGGACAGGGGGGCTATGGCTACACCTTC.

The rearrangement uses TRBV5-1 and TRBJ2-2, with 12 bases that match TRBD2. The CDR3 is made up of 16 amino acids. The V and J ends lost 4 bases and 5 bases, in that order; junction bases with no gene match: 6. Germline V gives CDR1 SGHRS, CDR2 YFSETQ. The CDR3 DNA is TGCGCCAGCAGCCCCTGGACTAGCGGGAATACCGGGGAGCTGTTTTTT. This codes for CASSPWTSGNTGELFF.

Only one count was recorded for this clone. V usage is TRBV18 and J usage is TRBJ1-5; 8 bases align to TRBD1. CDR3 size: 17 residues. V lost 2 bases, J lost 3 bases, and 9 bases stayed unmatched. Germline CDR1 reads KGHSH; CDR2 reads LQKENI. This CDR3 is CASSPEIRTGNNQPQHF. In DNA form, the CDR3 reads TGTGCCAGCTCACCAGAAATCCGGACAGGGAACAATCAGCCCCAGCATTTT.